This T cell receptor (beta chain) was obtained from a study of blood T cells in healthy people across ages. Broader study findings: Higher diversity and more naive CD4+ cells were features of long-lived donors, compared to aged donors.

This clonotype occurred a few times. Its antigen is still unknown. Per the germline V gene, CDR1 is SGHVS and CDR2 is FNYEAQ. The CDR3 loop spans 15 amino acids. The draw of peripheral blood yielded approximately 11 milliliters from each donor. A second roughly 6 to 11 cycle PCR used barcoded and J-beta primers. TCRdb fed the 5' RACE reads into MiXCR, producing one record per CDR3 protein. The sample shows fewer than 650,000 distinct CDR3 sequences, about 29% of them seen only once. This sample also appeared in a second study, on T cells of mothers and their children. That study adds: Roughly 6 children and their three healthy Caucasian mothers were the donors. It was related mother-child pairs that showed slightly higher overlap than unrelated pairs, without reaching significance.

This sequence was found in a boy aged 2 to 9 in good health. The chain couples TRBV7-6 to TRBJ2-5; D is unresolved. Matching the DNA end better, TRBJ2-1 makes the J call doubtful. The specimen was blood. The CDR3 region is CASSLARGPSDEQFF. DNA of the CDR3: TGTGCCAGCAGCTTAGCCCGAGGCCCATCGGATGAGCAGTTCTTC.